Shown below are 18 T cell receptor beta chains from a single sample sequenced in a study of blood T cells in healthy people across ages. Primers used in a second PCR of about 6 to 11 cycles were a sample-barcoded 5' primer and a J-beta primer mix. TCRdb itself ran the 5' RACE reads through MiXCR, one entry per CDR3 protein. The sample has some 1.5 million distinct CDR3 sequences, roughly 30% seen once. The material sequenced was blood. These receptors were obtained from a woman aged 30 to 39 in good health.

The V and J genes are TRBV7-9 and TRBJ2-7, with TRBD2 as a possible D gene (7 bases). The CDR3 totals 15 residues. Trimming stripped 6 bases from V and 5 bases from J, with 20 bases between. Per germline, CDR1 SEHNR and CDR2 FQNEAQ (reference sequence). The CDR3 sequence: CASSSSGGRGHEQYF. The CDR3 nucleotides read TGTGCCAGCAGTTCTAGCGGTGGCAGGGGACACGAGCAGTACTTC.

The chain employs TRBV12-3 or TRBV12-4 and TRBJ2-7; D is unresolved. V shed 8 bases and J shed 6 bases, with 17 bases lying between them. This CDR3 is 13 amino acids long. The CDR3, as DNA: TGTGCCAGCCGCCGTGAGTCCGCCGGCGAGCAGTACTTC. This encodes CASRRESAGEQYF.

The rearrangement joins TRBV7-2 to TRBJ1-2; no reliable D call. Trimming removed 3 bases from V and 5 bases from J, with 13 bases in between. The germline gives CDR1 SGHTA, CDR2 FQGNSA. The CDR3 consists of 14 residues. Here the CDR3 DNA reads TGTGCCAGCAGCTTGGTGTATACAAGGTATGGCTACACCTTC. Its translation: CASSLVYTRYGYTF.

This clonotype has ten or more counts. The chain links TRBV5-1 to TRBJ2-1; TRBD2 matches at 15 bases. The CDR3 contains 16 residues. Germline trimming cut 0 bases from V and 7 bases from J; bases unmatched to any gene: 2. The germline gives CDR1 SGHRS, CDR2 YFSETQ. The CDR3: CASSLVGTSGGNEQFF. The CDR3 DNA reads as TGCGCCAGCAGCTTGGTAGGGACTAGCGGGGGGAATGAGCAGTTCTTC.

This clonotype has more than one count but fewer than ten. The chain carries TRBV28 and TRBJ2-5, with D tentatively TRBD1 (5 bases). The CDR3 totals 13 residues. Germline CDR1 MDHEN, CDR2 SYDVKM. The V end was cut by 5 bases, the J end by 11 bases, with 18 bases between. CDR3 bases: TGTGCCAGCAGTAAAGGGGTGTACTTTGAGCAGTACTTC. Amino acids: CASSKGVYFEQYF.

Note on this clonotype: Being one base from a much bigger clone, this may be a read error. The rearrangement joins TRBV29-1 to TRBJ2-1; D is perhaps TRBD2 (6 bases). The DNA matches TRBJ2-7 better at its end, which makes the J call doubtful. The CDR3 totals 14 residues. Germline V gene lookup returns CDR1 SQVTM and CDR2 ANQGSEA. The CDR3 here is CSVSGGGTYNEQYF. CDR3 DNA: TGCAGCGTCTCAGGTGGGGGGACCTACAATGAGCAGTACTTC.

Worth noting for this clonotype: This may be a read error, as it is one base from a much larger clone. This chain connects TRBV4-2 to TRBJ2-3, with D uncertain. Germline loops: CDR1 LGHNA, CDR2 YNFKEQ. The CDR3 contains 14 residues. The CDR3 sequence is CAGSQDLSTDTQYF. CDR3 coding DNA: TGTGCCGGCAGCCAAGATTTAAGCACAGATACGCAGTATTTT.

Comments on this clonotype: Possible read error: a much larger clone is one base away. In nucleotides, the CDR3 is TGCAGCGTTCTCGCAACATCAGGGGCGAGTGAAAAACTGTTTTTT. This translates into CSVLATSGASEKLFF. This rearrangement joins TRBV29-1 to TRBJ1-4; perhaps TRBD1 as D (6 bases). This CDR3 region has 15 residues. Per germline, CDR1 SQVTM and CDR2 ANQGSEA. With 5 bases removed from V and 7 bases from J, the gap between germline ends came to 20 bases. The full variable domain, with the rest looked up from reference TRBV29-1 and TRBJ1-4, is SAVISQKPSRDICQRGTSLTIQCQVDSQVTMMFWYRQQPGQSLTLIATANQGSEATYESGFVIDKFPISRPNLTFSTLTVSNMSPEDSSIYLCSVLATSGASEKLFFGSGTQLSVL.

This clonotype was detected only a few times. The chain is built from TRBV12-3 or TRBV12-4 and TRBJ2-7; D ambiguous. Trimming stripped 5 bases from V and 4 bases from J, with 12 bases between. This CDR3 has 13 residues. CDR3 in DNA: TGTGCCAGCAGTCCAAATATAGGGTACGAGCAGTACTTC. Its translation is CASSPNIGYEQYF.

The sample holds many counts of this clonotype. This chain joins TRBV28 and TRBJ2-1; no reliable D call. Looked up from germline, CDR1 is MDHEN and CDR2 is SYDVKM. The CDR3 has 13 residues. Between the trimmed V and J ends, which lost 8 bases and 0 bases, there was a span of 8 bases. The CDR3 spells CASLSSSYNEQFF. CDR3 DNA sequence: TGTGCCAGCTTGAGTAGCTCCTACAATGAGCAGTTCTTC.

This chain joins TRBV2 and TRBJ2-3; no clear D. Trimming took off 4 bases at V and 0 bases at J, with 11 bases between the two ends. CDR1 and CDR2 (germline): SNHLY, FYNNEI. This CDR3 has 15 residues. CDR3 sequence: CASSVDSPSTDTQYF. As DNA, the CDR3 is TGTGCCAGCAGTGTGGATTCACCTAGCACAGATACGCAGTATTTT.

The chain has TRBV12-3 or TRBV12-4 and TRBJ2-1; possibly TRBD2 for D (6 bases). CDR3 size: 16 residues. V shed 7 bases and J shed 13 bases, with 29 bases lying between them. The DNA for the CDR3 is TGTGCCAGCACCGCTGGGGTGGCTAGCGCACAAGAGACCCAGTTCTTC. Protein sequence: CASTAGVASAQETQFF.

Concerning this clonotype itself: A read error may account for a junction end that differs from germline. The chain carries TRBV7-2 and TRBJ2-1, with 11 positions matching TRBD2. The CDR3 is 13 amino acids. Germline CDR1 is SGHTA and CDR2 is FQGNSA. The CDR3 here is CASSYGLAGEQFF. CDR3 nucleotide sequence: TGTGCAAGCAGCTATGGACTAGCGGGTGAGCAGTTCTTC.

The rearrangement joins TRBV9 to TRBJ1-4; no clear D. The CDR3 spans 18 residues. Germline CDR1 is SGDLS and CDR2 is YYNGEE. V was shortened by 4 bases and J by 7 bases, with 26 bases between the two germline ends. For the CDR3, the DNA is TGTGCCAGCAGCCCAAACGAAGTAGGACGCGGGTCGAGTGAAAAACTGTTTTTT. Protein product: CASSPNEVGRGSSEKLFF.

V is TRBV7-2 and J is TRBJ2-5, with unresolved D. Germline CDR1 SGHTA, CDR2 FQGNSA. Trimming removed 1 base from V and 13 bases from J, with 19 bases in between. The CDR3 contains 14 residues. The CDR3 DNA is TGTGCCAGCAGCTTAGGGCACAGTTCCTACGAGCGGTACTTC. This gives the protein CASSLGHSSYERYF. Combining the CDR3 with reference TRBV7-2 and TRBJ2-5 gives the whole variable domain GAGVSQSPSNKVTEKGKDVELRCDPISGHTALYWYRQSLGQGLEFLIYFQGNSAPDKSGLPSDRFSAERTGGSVSTLTIQRTQQEDSAVYLCASSLGHSSYERYFGPGTRLLVL.

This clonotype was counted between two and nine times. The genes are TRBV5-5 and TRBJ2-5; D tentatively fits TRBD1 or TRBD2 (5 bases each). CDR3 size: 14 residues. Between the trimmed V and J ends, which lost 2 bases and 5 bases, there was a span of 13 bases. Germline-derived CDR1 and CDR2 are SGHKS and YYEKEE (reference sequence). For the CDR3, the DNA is TGTGCCAGCAGCTTCGGGGCGGGTCCTGAGACCCAGTACTTC. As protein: CASSFGAGPETQYF.

The DNA of the CDR3 is TGTGCCAGCAGTTCGCGTGGAGGGGAGCTGTTTTTT. Its translation: CASSSRGGELFF. V is TRBV7-6 and J is TRBJ2-2, with D unresolved. This CDR3 contains 12 residues. The V gene's germline CDR1 is SGHVS and CDR2 FNYEAQ. V was pared by 6 bases and J by 8 bases, with 10 bases between.

CDR3 sequence: CASSPKTRTDTQYF. The CDR3 DNA reads as TGTGCCAGCTCACCAAAGACCCGCACAGATACGCAGTATTTT. The chain links TRBV18 to TRBJ2-3, with D uncertain. Germline CDR1 and CDR2: KGHSH and LQKENI. Trimming took 2 bases from V and 1 from J, leaving 7 bases between them. CDR3 length: 14 residues.